This is a list of T cell receptor beta chains from one sample in a study of blood T cell repertoires in COVID-19. The repertoire was sequenced with immunoSEQ multiplex PCR; TCRdb's copy has only in-frame clones and lacks some. The sample contains approximately 320,000 clones, about nine tenths of which appear only once. The sample taken for sequencing was PBMCs or T cells enriched from blood (not recorded which). The receptors derive from a woman between 18 and 29 years old who had recovered from COVID-19. The CDR3 runs from the conserved cysteine through the conserved F or W. Each record gives: D gene, J gene, clone size, V gene, CDR3 protein, CDR3 DNA. A D gene is named only where the DNA matches it firmly. The size of a clone is reported for some rows only, either as once, few or many, or as a class for expanded clones.

d_call: TRBD2
j_call: TRBJ2-2
clone_size: .
v_call: TRBV7-9
cdr3_aa: CASSSRVTTSRAGELFF
cdr3_nt: TGTGCCAGCAGCTCACGGGTCACGACTAGCCGGGCCGGGGAGCTGTTTTTT

d_call: .
j_call: TRBJ1-2
clone_size: .
v_call: TRBV28
cdr3_aa: CASSYPGKPIFGYTF
cdr3_nt: TGTGCCAGCAGTTATCCCGGGAAGCCTATATTCGGCTACACCTTC

d_call: .
j_call: TRBJ1-1
clone_size: .
v_call: TRBV7-8
cdr3_aa: CASSLALGGDTEAFF
cdr3_nt: TGTGCCAGCAGCTTAGCTCTTGGGGGGGACACTGAAGCTTTCTTT

d_call: TRBD1
j_call: TRBJ2-7
clone_size: .
v_call: TRBV19
cdr3_aa: CASSRSGTGSSEQYF
cdr3_nt: TGTGCCAGTAGTCGTTCCGGGACAGGGTCGTCCGAGCAGTACTTC

d_call: TRBD2
j_call: TRBJ2-1
clone_size: .
v_call: TRBV10-3
cdr3_aa: CAISEQGTSGRLEQFF
cdr3_nt: TGTGCCATCAGTGAGCAGGGGACTAGCGGGAGACTTGAGCAGTTCTTC

d_call: .
j_call: TRBJ1-2
clone_size: .
v_call: TRBV19
cdr3_aa: CASSMWHVSGGGYTF
cdr3_nt: TGTGCCAGTAGTATGTGGCATGTTTCCGGGGGTGGCTACACCTTC

d_call: .
j_call: TRBJ2-2
clone_size: .
v_call: TRBV6-1
cdr3_aa: CASSEGGDGRLFF
cdr3_nt: TGTGCCAGCAGTGAAGGAGGGGACGGGAGGCTGTTTTTT

d_call: .
j_call: TRBJ1-6
clone_size: .
v_call: TRBV7-2
cdr3_aa: CASSLDLGGSNSPLHF
cdr3_nt: TGTGCCAGCAGCTTAGACCTGGGAGGGAGTAATTCACCCCTCCACTTT

d_call: .
j_call: TRBJ1-2
clone_size: .
v_call: TRBV10-3
cdr3_aa: CAIRDSLNIYGYTF
cdr3_nt: TGTGCCATCAGGGACAGTCTCAATATCTATGGCTACACCTTC

d_call: TRBD2
j_call: TRBJ2-1
clone_size: .
v_call: TRBV6-2/TRBV6-3
cdr3_aa: CASSRTSGRGAYNEQFF
cdr3_nt: TGTGCCAGCAGCCGGACTAGCGGGAGGGGGGCCTACAATGAGCAGTTCTTC

d_call: .
j_call: TRBJ2-3
clone_size: .
v_call: TRBV9
cdr3_aa: CASSAVGGGPSDTQYF
cdr3_nt: TGTGCCAGCAGCGCGGTAGGGGGAGGGCCCTCAGATACGCAGTATTTT

d_call: .
j_call: TRBJ1-4
clone_size: .
v_call: TRBV27
cdr3_aa: CASSFLGGGEKLFF
cdr3_nt: TGTGCCAGCAGTTTCTTGGGAGGGGGTGAAAAACTGTTTTTT

d_call: .
j_call: TRBJ2-5
clone_size: .
v_call: TRBV28
cdr3_aa: CASGGSGETQYF
cdr3_nt: TGTGCCAGCGGGGGGTCCGGGGAGACCCAGTACTTC

d_call: .
j_call: TRBJ1-1
clone_size: .
v_call: TRBV7-3
cdr3_aa: CASSLLSRTEAFF
cdr3_nt: TGTGCCAGCAGCTTATTATCTAGAACTGAAGCTTTCTTT

d_call: .
j_call: TRBJ1-2
clone_size: .
v_call: TRBV4-2
cdr3_aa: CASSHSLGSASANYGYTF
cdr3_nt: TGTGCCAGCAGCCATTCCCTGGGCTCCGCATCAGCTAACTATGGCTACACCTTC

d_call: TRBD1
j_call: TRBJ1-1
clone_size: few
v_call: TRBV6-5
cdr3_aa: CASIIDRGDTEAFF
cdr3_nt: TGTGCCAGCATCATTGACAGGGGGGACACTGAAGCTTTCTTT

d_call: .
j_call: TRBJ1-3
clone_size: .
v_call: TRBV18
cdr3_aa: CASSPPMGTHSGNTIYF
cdr3_nt: TGTGCCAGCTCACCACCGATGGGCACGCACTCTGGAAACACCATATATTTT

d_call: .
j_call: TRBJ1-1
clone_size: .
v_call: TRBV5-4
cdr3_aa: CASSRTRNTEAFF
cdr3_nt: TGTGCCAGCAGCCGGACACGGAACACTGAAGCTTTCTTT

d_call: TRBD2
j_call: TRBJ2-3
clone_size: few
v_call: TRBV2
cdr3_aa: CASVAGGAKDTQYF
cdr3_nt: TGTGCCAGCGTAGCGGGAGGCGCTAAAGATACGCAGTATTTT

d_call: .
j_call: TRBJ1-2
clone_size: .
v_call: TRBV14
cdr3_aa: CASSLFGSGGYTF
cdr3_nt: TGTGCCAGCAGCCTCTTCGGGTCCGGGGGCTACACCTTC

d_call: TRBD2
j_call: TRBJ2-1
clone_size: .
v_call: TRBV3-1/TRBV3-2
cdr3_aa: CASSPLAGPLDPYNEQFF
cdr3_nt: TGTGCCAGCAGCCCGCTAGCGGGACCTCTTGATCCCTACAATGAGCAGTTCTTC

d_call: TRBD2
j_call: TRBJ2-7
clone_size: .
v_call: TRBV5-4
cdr3_aa: CASSSRRAGSYEQYF
cdr3_nt: TGTGCCAGCAGCTCCCGTCGAGCGGGGTCGTACGAGCAGTACTTC

d_call: TRBD2
j_call: TRBJ2-3
clone_size: .
v_call: TRBV2
cdr3_aa: CAGGGLAGGTDTQYF
cdr3_nt: TGTGCCGGAGGAGGGCTAGCGGGGGGCACAGATACGCAGTATTTT

d_call: .
j_call: TRBJ2-1
clone_size: .
v_call: TRBV15
cdr3_aa: CATSRVPVNEQFF
cdr3_nt: TGTGCCACCAGCAGAGTCCCGGTCAATGAGCAGTTCTTC

d_call: .
j_call: TRBJ1-1
clone_size: once
v_call: TRBV5-1
cdr3_aa: CASSLTFLTGGTEAFF
cdr3_nt: TGCGCCAGCAGCTTGACCTTCTTGACGGGGGGAACTGAAGCTTTCTTT

d_call: .
j_call: TRBJ2-7
clone_size: .
v_call: TRBV3-1/TRBV3-2
cdr3_aa: CASSQDISEQYF
cdr3_nt: TGTGCCAGCAGCCAAGATATCTCCGAGCAGTACTTC

d_call: TRBD1
j_call: TRBJ1-1
clone_size: few
v_call: TRBV7-3
cdr3_aa: CASSLTGQGNTEAFF
cdr3_nt: TGTGCCAGCAGCTTAACGGGACAGGGTAACACTGAAGCTTTCTTT

d_call: .
j_call: TRBJ1-2
clone_size: once
v_call: TRBV25-1
cdr3_aa: CASSEARGNYGYTF
cdr3_nt: TGTGCCAGCAGTGAAGCCAGGGGTAACTATGGCTACACCTTC

d_call: .
j_call: TRBJ2-7
clone_size: .
v_call: TRBV28
cdr3_aa: CASSSLLTAYEQYF
cdr3_nt: TGTGCCAGCAGTTCCCTCCTTACGGCCTACGAGCAGTACTTC

d_call: .
j_call: TRBJ1-2
clone_size: .
v_call: TRBV6-5
cdr3_aa: CASTARGNYGYTF
cdr3_nt: TGTGCCAGCACCGCAAGGGGCAACTATGGCTACACCTTC

d_call: TRBD2
j_call: TRBJ2-7
clone_size: .
v_call: TRBV3-1/TRBV3-2
cdr3_aa: CASSFRPLAGGRWEQYF
cdr3_nt: TGTGCCAGCAGCTTCCGTCCACTAGCGGGGGGGCGGTGGGAGCAGTACTTC

d_call: .
j_call: TRBJ1-1
clone_size: .
v_call: TRBV6-5
cdr3_aa: CASRPPGDSEAFF
cdr3_nt: TGTGCCAGCAGGCCCCCGGGTGACAGTGAAGCTTTCTTT

d_call: TRBD1
j_call: TRBJ1-2
clone_size: .
v_call: TRBV11-1
cdr3_aa: CASSLGTVYGYTF
cdr3_nt: TGTGCCAGCAGCTTGGGGACAGTTTATGGCTACACCTTC

d_call: .
j_call: TRBJ1-2
clone_size: .
v_call: TRBV6-5
cdr3_aa: CASGQGGNYGYTF
cdr3_nt: TGTGCCAGCGGCCAGGGAGGAAACTATGGCTACACCTTC

d_call: TRBD2
j_call: TRBJ2-5
clone_size: .
v_call: TRBV28
cdr3_aa: CASRGEHPSGIFGWGQETQYF
cdr3_nt: TGTGCCAGCAGAGGGGAACATCCTAGCGGGATATTCGGTTGGGGCCAAGAGACCCAGTACTTC

d_call: TRBD1
j_call: TRBJ1-1
clone_size: .
v_call: TRBV11-1
cdr3_aa: CASSPTLTGTYTEAFF
cdr3_nt: TGTGCCAGCAGCCCCACCCTGACAGGGACGTACACTGAAGCTTTCTTT

d_call: TRBD1
j_call: TRBJ1-2
clone_size: .
v_call: TRBV5-1
cdr3_aa: CASSEGQGRNYGYTF
cdr3_nt: TGCGCCAGCAGCGAGGGACAGGGGCGCAACTATGGCTACACCTTC

d_call: TRBD1
j_call: TRBJ1-6
clone_size: .
v_call: TRBV10-3
cdr3_aa: CAISESRDRVEVSYNSPLHF
cdr3_nt: TGTGCCATCAGTGAGTCGAGGGACAGGGTGGAAGTGTCCTATAATTCACCCCTCCACTTT

d_call: .
j_call: TRBJ1-2
clone_size: .
v_call: TRBV6-5
cdr3_aa: CASSYLGETGDYGYTF
cdr3_nt: TGTGCCAGCAGTTACCTTGGTGAGACGGGGGACTATGGCTACACCTTC

d_call: TRBD2
j_call: TRBJ2-3
clone_size: .
v_call: TRBV24-1
cdr3_aa: CATSDLSSGSTDTQYF
cdr3_nt: TGTGCCACCAGTGATTTGAGTAGCGGGAGCACAGATACGCAGTATTTT